This T cell receptor (beta chain) is drawn from a study of Ad26.COV2.S vaccination and SARS-CoV-2 variants (dated by TCRdb to about 2021). In the study overall: Vaccine-arm donors came from COV1001, a multicentre, randomized, double-blind, placebo-controlled phase I-IIa trial of Ad26.COV2.S in healthy adults. A total of approximately 30 samples were included in the TCR-sequenced set, comprising roughly 19 Ad26.COV2.S vaccine recipients, 5 placebo recipients and 8 SARS-CoV-2 convalescent individuals. Dosing of Ad26.COV2.S was intramuscular, at either 5x10^10 or 1x10^11 viral particles, delivered as one shot or as two shots spaced 56 days apart. Throughout the experiments and outcome assessment, investigators stayed blinded to trial group allocation. Participants in the trial were split at random into five groups of five each, receiving low-dose or high-dose Ad26.COV2.S once or twice, or else placebo on both occasions. TCRbeta repertoire sequencing was used to assess the specificity and breadth of SARS-CoV-2-reactive T cell receptors after Ad26.COV2.S vaccination.

TCRbeta CDR3 regions were sequenced with the immunoSEQ Assay. After extraction, genomic DNA underwent amplification by bias-controlled multiplex PCR, followed by high-throughput sequencing. The study's own analysis went as follows. To quantify the absolute abundance of every unique TCRbeta CDR3 region, sequences were collapsed and filtered. T cell fraction was estimated by normalizing TCRbeta template counts to usable DNA, with usable DNA measured through amplification of reference genes found in all nucleated cells. Repertoire TCRs were annotated as SARS-CoV-2-specific when V gene, CDR3 amino acid sequence and J gene were exactly matched to a known reactive TCR set. The reference SARS-CoV-2 TCR set was derived from MIRA and filtered for enrichment in COVID-19-positive ImmuneCODE repertoires, a step that removed public or cross-reactive TCRs. Drawing on the MIRA antigens, annotated TCRs were analysed further at the level of specific ORF or position within ORF. Breadth was defined as annotated unique rearrangements over total unique productive rearrangements; depth was the summed frequency of those rearrangements. Two-sided Wilcoxon rank-sum tests were used to compare TCR breadth between groups. TCRdb obtained this table from immuneACCESS and retained in-frame rearrangements with V and J assigned. These tables miss some clones; where compared with another copy, unresolved V genes account for less than half of the shortfall, and the remainder is unexplained. V and J calls and clone size are those listed in that table; D and trimming were worked out from the DNA. The sample profile shows about 410,000 clones; about 92% of them were found once. Around 1.7% of the sample is taken by the ten largest.

The CDR3 spans 15 residues, from the cysteine through the phenylalanine. The retained sequence is limited to the CDR3, 45 bases, with the frame set at the first base. Trimming removed 0 bases from V and 0 bases from J, leaving 7 bases between the germline ends. CDR1 and CDR2, per the germline V gene, are LGHNT and FRNRAP. What the work shows at the level of the full study, not this receptor alone: After vaccination, spike-specific CD8+ and CD4+ T cell responses were reported to show substantial breadth. Ad26.COV2.S recipients had higher spike-specific TCR breadth than placebo recipients (P = 0.0014). Vaccine and placebo recipients had comparable non-spike TCR breadth, which fits with the vaccine containing only spike. The authors noted that total T cell responses may have been underestimated by the TCR breadth and depth analyses. The study was not powered for comparison of responses between vaccine doses or regimens.

The treatment or condition label for this specimen denotes: approximately 18 received Ad26.COV2.S at low or high dose, single or two shots; 5 received placebo; per-sample allocation not given. For vaccine and placebo recipients, repertoires were sequenced using samples collected on day 63 after the first injection. Cohort 1b enrolled about two dozen adults aged 18-55 years at a single site in Boston, USA, between 29 July and 7 August 2020. Ad26.COV2.S consisted of a replication-incompetent adenovirus type 26 vector by which a prefusion-stabilized SARS-CoV-2 spike protein from the original Wuhan strain was expressed. With regard to this clone: No cognate antigen has been identified for it. No much larger clone exists at a distance of one base, and base qualities are not known.

The sample here was peripheral blood, taken in a trial of Ad26.COV2.S vaccine versus placebo. This chain joins TRBV12-5 to TRBJ2-3; the D gene is not confidently resolved. The TCR was taken from a person between 18 and 65 years old who received the Ad26.COV2.S COVID-19 vaccine or a placebo. The nucleotide sequence is given as TGTGCTAGTGGTTTGGTTCTCAGTAGCACAGATACGCAGTATTTT. The translation is CASGLVLSSTDTQYF.